The next 3 T cell receptor beta chains were all read from a single sample in a study of cytomegalovirus exposure and HLA in healthy donors. PCR amplification relied on 60 Vbeta primers (plus 13 Jbeta primers). Only in-frame clones appear in the TCRdb table, and some are missing; sequencing was by immunoSEQ multiplex PCR. Seen here are some 120,000 clones, around 69% observed once, and the top ten hold about 8.2%. The sequenced sample consisted of PBMCs. The receptors originated from a woman aged 40 to 50 in good health and CMV-seropositive.

This clone was observed a few times. The chain couples TRBV5-4 to TRBJ2-7; TRBD1 matches 12 bases. The germline V gene encodes CDR1 SGHNT and CDR2 YYREEE (reference sequence). The CDR3 loop spans 15 amino acids. After removal of 6 bases from V and 5 bases from J, the junction contained 9 bases not matched to a gene. This CDR3 is CASNLGGTGGHEQYF. For the CDR3, the DNA is TGTGCCAGCAATCTGGGTGGGACAGGGGGCCACGAGCAGTACTTC.

The chain joins TRBV13 to TRBJ1-2; 9 bases agree with TRBD1. The CDR3 loop spans 17 amino acids. Per germline, CDR1 PRHDT and CDR2 FYEKMQ (reference sequence). V was pared by 5 bases and J by 6 bases, with 16 bases of the junction left unmatched. The CDR3 nucleotides are TGTGCCAGCAGCGCTAGAGACTCCCCGGGACAGGGCCATGGCTACACCTTC. It is translated as CASSARDSPGQGHGYTF.

The chain has TRBV14 and TRBJ1-5; D is undetermined. Germline V lookup: CDR1 SGHDN, CDR2 FVKESK. The V and J ends lost 3 bases and 3 bases respectively, with 9 bases between them. The CDR3 consists of 14 residues. This CDR3 reads CASSHIGVNQPQHF. Here the CDR3 DNA reads TGTGCCAGCAGCCATATCGGGGTCAATCAGCCCCAGCATTTT.